The sample holds a few counts of the clone carrying this T cell receptor (beta chain). Its antigen is unknown. Template switching with 5'RACE generated the TCR cDNA and added a universal primer site and UMIs. TCRdb called the 5' RACE reads again in MiXCR, with one record for every CDR3 protein. The sample lists under 600,000 distinct CDR3 sequences; 13% were seen once. The sample comes from a study of T cells after yellow fever vaccination. Study-wide results and caveats: Subsequent booster samples again held most clones from primary vaccination (roughly 95% CD4, just under 90% CD8). Researchers cautioned that FACS-sorted repertoires could harbor abundant clonotypes contaminating from the bulk population.

Sequenced material: PBMCs, taken on the day of the yellow fever booster vaccination. The source is a man aged 30 to 45 who received the YFV17D yellow fever vaccine.

The CDR3 DNA follows: TGTGCCAGCAGCGCCCAGGCCAGGGGAGACACTGAAGCTTTCTTT. Translated: CASSAQARGDTEAFF. The genes are TRBV9 and TRBJ1-1, with a possible D match to TRBD1 (6 bases). Germline assignment: CDR1 SGDLS and CDR2 YYNGEE. Deletions cut 3 bases from V and 3 bases from J, with 15 bases between. The CDR3 totals 15 residues.